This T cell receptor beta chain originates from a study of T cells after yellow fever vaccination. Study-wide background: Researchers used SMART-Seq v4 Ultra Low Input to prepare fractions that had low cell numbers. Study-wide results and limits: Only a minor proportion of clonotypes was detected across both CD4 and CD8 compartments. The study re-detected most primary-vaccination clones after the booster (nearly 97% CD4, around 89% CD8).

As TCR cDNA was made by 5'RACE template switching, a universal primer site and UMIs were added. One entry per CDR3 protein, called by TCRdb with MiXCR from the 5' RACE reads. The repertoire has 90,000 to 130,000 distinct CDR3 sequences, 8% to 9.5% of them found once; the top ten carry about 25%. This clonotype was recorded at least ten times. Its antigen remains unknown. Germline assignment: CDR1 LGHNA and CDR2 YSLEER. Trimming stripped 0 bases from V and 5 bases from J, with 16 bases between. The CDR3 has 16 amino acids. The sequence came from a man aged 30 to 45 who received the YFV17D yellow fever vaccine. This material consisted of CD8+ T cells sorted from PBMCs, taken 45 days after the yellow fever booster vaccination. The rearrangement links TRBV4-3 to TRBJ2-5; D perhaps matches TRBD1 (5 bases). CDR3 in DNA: TGCGCCAGCAGCCAAGACGTCTGGGGCATCGGGGAGACCCAGTACTTC. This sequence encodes CASSQDVWGIGETQYF.